The 23 T cell receptor beta chains in this list originate from one sample, sequenced in a study of blood T cell repertoires in COVID-19. Sequenced by immunoSEQ multiplex PCR; TCRdb stores in-frame clones only, minus some. The data hold about 250,000 clones, with approximately 89% observed a single time. The sample consisted of peripheral blood. These receptors all stem from a woman aged 30 to 39 with COVID-19, enrolled during active disease.

This chain uses TRBV5-1 with TRBJ1-4; D is ambiguous. The CDR3 has 16 amino acids. Germline CDR1 is SGHRS and CDR2 is YFSETQ. The V gene lost 4 bases and the J gene lost 0 bases, with 13 bases spanning the gap. This CDR3 is CASSNGPQATNEKLFF. In nucleotides, the CDR3 is TGCGCCAGCAGCAATGGGCCGCAAGCAACTAATGAAAAACTGTTTTTT.

V is TRBV29-1 and J is TRBJ2-7, with D perhaps matching TRBD1 (6 bases). The germline gives CDR1 SQVTM, CDR2 ANQGSEA. The CDR3 covers 12 residues. V lost 4 bases and J lost 7, with 14 bases in between. CDR3 amino acids: CSVGDSGTEQYF. For the CDR3, the DNA is TGCAGCGTTGGAGACTCAGGGACAGAGCAGTACTTC.

The chain is built from TRBV6-2 or TRBV6-3 and TRBJ2-3; 8 nucleotides line up with TRBD2. CDR1 is MNHEY and CDR2 is SVGEGT in the germline V gene. This CDR3 is built from 14 residues. Germline trimming cut 7 bases from V and 2 bases from J; bases unmatched to any gene: 5. CDR3 region: CASNPGGATDTQYF. In nucleotides, the CDR3 is TGTGCCAGCAACCCCGGGGGGGCCACAGATACGCAGTATTTT.

The rearrangement joins TRBV27 to TRBJ1-2; 7 bases align to TRBD1. The CDR3 is 14 amino acids. Germline V gene data show CDR1 as MNHEY and CDR2 as SMNVEV (reference sequence). V shed 4 bases and J 7 bases; nucleotides not matched to a gene: 9. CDR3 sequence: CASSYRGEKVGYTF. CDR3 bases: TGTGCCAGCAGTTACAGGGGAGAGAAAGTTGGCTACACCTTC.

CDR3 amino acids: CASSLGGTLAAFGYTF. In DNA, the CDR3 is TGTGCCAGCAGCTTGGGCGGCACCCTCGCCGCCTTTGGCTACACCTTC. V and J are TRBV5-4 and TRBJ1-2; no clear D gene. Germline CDR1 is SGHNT and CDR2 is YYREEE (reference sequence). The CDR3 totals 16 residues. The V gene lost 0 bases and the J gene lost 7 bases, with 19 bases spanning the gap.

V gene TRBV29-1 combines with J gene TRBJ1-1; tentative D call: TRBD1 (6 bases). Germline V gene lookup returns CDR1 SQVTM and CDR2 ANQGSEA. V lost 5 bases, J lost 10 bases, and 26 bases lay in between. The CDR3 loop spans 15 amino acids. The CDR3 spells CSVRPLYRQAWGAFF. DNA for the CDR3: TGCAGCGTTAGGCCCCTCTATCGACAGGCGTGGGGAGCTTTCTTT.

This CDR3 is CASSTSLRDGSYEQYF. CDR3 in DNA: TGTGCCAGCAGCACCAGCCTCCGGGACGGGAGCTACGAGCAGTACTTC. V gene TRBV7-9 combines with J gene TRBJ2-7; TRBD2 is a possible D gene (6 bases). Trimming took off 5 bases at V and 3 bases at J, with 20 bases between the two ends. CDR3 length: 16 residues. The germline V gene encodes CDR1 SEHNR and CDR2 FQNEAQ (reference sequence).

This clone was picked up one time. V is TRBV7-8 and J is TRBJ1-5; D possibly corresponds to TRBD1 (6 bases). Looked up from germline, CDR1 is SGHVS and CDR2 is FQNEAQ. The CDR3 is 16 amino acids. Trimming left V 5 bases short and J 6 bases short, with 20 bases between. The chain's CDR3 is CASSVNNREFGQPQHF. The CDR3 DNA is TGTGCCAGCAGCGTAAATAACAGGGAATTTGGTCAGCCCCAGCATTTT.

The chain joins TRBV6-6 to TRBJ2-3; 9 bases map to TRBD2. Germline lookup yields CDR1 MNHNY and CDR2 SVGAGI (reference sequence). The CDR3 loop spans 16 amino acids. The V and J ends lost 0 bases and 2 bases, in that order; junction bases with no gene match: 3. The CDR3 sequence is CASSYSERGATDTQYF. In nucleotides, the CDR3 is TGTGCCAGCAGTTACTCAGAGCGGGGGGCCACAGATACGCAGTATTTT.

The V call is TRBV11-3, the J call TRBJ1-1; D remains unclear. Trimming shortened V by 5 bases and J by 3 bases, and 7 bases separated the two germline ends. This CDR3 contains 12 residues. Looked up from germline, CDR1 is SGHNT and CDR2 is YENEEA. CDR3 amino acids: CASSLVDTEAFF. DNA of the CDR3: TGTGCCAGCAGCCTCGTAGACACTGAAGCTTTCTTT.

The genes are TRBV4-3 and TRBJ2-4; possibly TRBD2 for D (6 bases). In germline, CDR1 is LGHNA, CDR2 YSLEER. This CDR3 comprises 14 residues. V lost 0 bases and J 9 bases, leaving 12 bases between the germline ends. Here the CDR3 reads CASSQEERAAIQYF. The CDR3 coding sequence is TGCGCCAGCAGCCAAGAAGAGCGGGCAGCCATTCAGTACTTC.

The rearrangement joins TRBV19 to TRBJ1-2; 7 positions match TRBD1. CDR3 size: 15 residues. Germline CDR1 and CDR2: LNHDA and SQIVND (reference sequence). V shed 7 bases and J 8 bases; nucleotides not matched to a gene: 16. Here the CDR3 reads CASKRGPPSISGYTF. CDR3 nucleotide sequence: TGTGCCAGTAAAAGGGGGCCACCATCCATATCAGGCTACACCTTC.

The chain has TRBV9 and TRBJ2-5; D is possibly TRBD2 (7 bases). This CDR3 comprises 15 residues. Germline V CDR1 and CDR2: SGDLS, YYNGEE. The V gene lost 4 bases and the J gene lost 5 bases, with 18 bases spanning the gap. The CDR3 nucleotides read TGTGCCAGCAGCCCGAGTGGGGGGGCTGGGGAGACCCAGTACTTC. Translated: CASSPSGGAGETQYF.

The genes are TRBV2 and TRBJ1-3, with D unresolved. Trimming stripped 7 bases from V and 4 bases from J, with 17 bases between. Germline V gene lookup returns CDR1 SNHLY and CDR2 FYNNEI. The CDR3 length is 15 residues. CDR3 in amino acids: CASKFIAEAGNTIYF. In DNA form, the CDR3 reads TGTGCCAGCAAATTCATCGCCGAAGCCGGAAACACCATATATTTT. Combining the CDR3 with reference TRBV2 and TRBJ1-3 gives the whole variable domain EPEVTQTPSHQVTQMGQEVILRCVPISNHLYFYWYRQILGQKVEFLVSFYNNEISEKSEIFDDQFSVERPDGSNFTLKIRSTKLEDSAMYFCASKFIAEAGNTIYFGEGSWLTVV.

This rearrangement joins TRBV9 to TRBJ1-3; D gene uncertain. Germline V gives CDR1 SGDLS, CDR2 YYNGEE. CDR3 length equals 13 residues. Trimming cost V 0 bases and J 4 bases, with 5 bases left between them. The CDR3 DNA reads TGTGCCAGCAGCGTAGACTCCGGAAACACCATATATTTT. The encoded protein is CASSVDSGNTIYF.

Details on this clone: Mismatch with germline at one junction end may stem from a read error. The chain has TRBV19 and TRBJ2-7; D might be TRBD1 (5 bases). CDR1 is LNHDA and CDR2 is SQIVND in the germline V gene (reference sequence). This CDR3 spans 14 amino acids. CDR3 in amino acids: CASSIKGINGEQYF. CDR3 DNA: TGTGCCAGCAGTATCAAGGGGATCAACGGCGAGCAGTACTTC.

The chain links TRBV19 to TRBJ1-2; D call uncertain. The CDR3 is 10 residues long. CDR1 and CDR2 from the germline V gene are LNHDA and SQIVND (reference sequence). The ends were cut back, 7 bases at V and 5 bases at J, with 5 bases in the middle. The CDR3 reads CASNSYGYTF. DNA of the CDR3: TGTGCCAGTAATAGTTATGGCTACACCTTC.

The chain recombines TRBV5-1 with TRBJ2-1; possibly TRBD1 for D (5 bases). Germline V CDR1 and CDR2: SGHRS, YFSETQ. This CDR3 is 15 amino acids long. V lost 4 bases, J lost 2 bases, and 13 bases lay in between. The CDR3 region has the DNA TGCGCCAGCAGCACGGACACTCCGACCTACAATGAGCAGTTCTTC. Amino acid sequence: CASSTDTPTYNEQFF.

V and J are TRBV5-4 and TRBJ2-3; 8 nucleotides match TRBD2. Trimming removed 7 bases from V and 3 bases from J; junction bases left unmatched: 7. The CDR3 spans 14 residues. Germline CDR1 reads SGHNT; CDR2 reads YYREEE (reference sequence). In nucleotides, the CDR3 is TGTGCCAGCTCCAAAGCGGGAGTAACAGATACGCAGTATTTT. Its protein is CASSKAGVTDTQYF.

V is TRBV5-6 and J is TRBJ2-1; 9 bases are a match to TRBD2. The V and J ends lost 6 bases and 10 bases, in that order; junction bases with no gene match: 2. The CDR3 contains 11 residues. CDR1 is SGHDT, CDR2 YYEEEE, per germline. The chain's CDR3 is CASTREGEQFF. CDR3 DNA sequence: TGTGCCAGCACGCGGGAGGGAGAGCAGTTCTTC.

The DNA for the CDR3 is TGTGCCAGTAGTCGGACAGGGGGTCCTAATGAAAAACTGTTTTTT. It specifies CASSRTGGPNEKLFF. This chain joins TRBV19 and TRBJ1-4; 10 bases line up with TRBD1. The CDR3 length is 15 residues. V shed 5 bases and J 3 bases; nucleotides not matched to a gene: 3. Per germline, CDR1 LNHDA and CDR2 SQIVND (reference sequence).

The genes are TRBV14 and TRBJ2-2, with TRBD1 identical over 7 bases. This CDR3 contains 16 residues. V shed 5 bases, J shed 2 bases, and the junction held 8 bases outside the gene matches. CDR1 SGHDN and CDR2 FVKESK come from the germline V gene. CDR3 protein: CASSESGTANTGELFF. The CDR3 nucleotides read TGTGCCAGCAGCGAATCCGGGACAGCAAACACCGGGGAGCTGTTTTTT.

V gene TRBV6-1 combines with J gene TRBJ2-3; D possibly corresponds to TRBD1 (5 bases). Trimming took off 2 bases at V and 5 bases at J, with 14 bases between the two ends. Germline CDR1 MNHNS, CDR2 SASEGT. CDR3 length: 15 amino acids. The CDR3 loop is CASSEKGRSGDTQYF. The DNA of the CDR3 is TGTGCCAGCAGTGAAAAGGGGCGTAGTGGAGATACGCAGTATTTT.